Listed below are T cell receptor beta chains from one sample, sequenced in a study of spatial heterogeneity in lung cancer. Via MiXCR, TCRdb re-called the 5' RACE reads, giving one row per CDR3 protein. Of approximately 47,000 distinct CDR3 sequences listed, 7.6% are singletons. The source material was PBMCs, sampled at surgery. Every receptor here comes from a female donor with early-stage non-small cell lung cancer. Both conserved end residues are part of each CDR3.

V gene: TRBV4-2; CDR3 length: 13; CDR3 protein: CASSQDHNQGAFF
V gene: TRBV20-1; CDR3 length: 14; CDR3 protein: CSASIWSTDEKLFF
V gene: TRBV30; CDR3 length: 16; CDR3 protein: CAWKQGASSYNSPLHF
V gene: TRBV3-1; CDR3 length: 13; CDR3 protein: CASSRGLGETQYF
V gene: TRBV11-2; CDR3 length: 15; CDR3 protein: CASSFSGGVTGELFF
V gene: TRBV7-2; CDR3 length: 13; CDR3 protein: CASSLGGGETQYF
V gene: TRBV7-9; CDR3 length: 16; CDR3 protein: CASSPTGALSTDTQYF
V gene: TRBV18; CDR3 length: 15; CDR3 protein: CASSPGDPNTGELFF
V gene: TRBV7-2; CDR3 length: 15; CDR3 protein: CASSPVGGRLDEQYF
V gene: TRBV7-9; CDR3 length: 14; CDR3 protein: CASSLVGGLQGYTF
V gene: TRBV9; CDR3 length: 18; CDR3 protein: CASSVANSGRTSTDTQYF
V gene: TRBV3-1; CDR3 length: 14; CDR3 protein: CASSQQQGNYEQYF
V gene: TRBV4-1; CDR3 length: 15; CDR3 protein: CASSQDQGAGETQYF
V gene: TRBV20-1; CDR3 length: 13; CDR3 protein: CSARKQGSETQYF
V gene: TRBV29-1; CDR3 length: 13; CDR3 protein: CSAYDRGNTEAFF
V gene: TRBV7-3; CDR3 length: 13; CDR3 protein: CASSLDNGYGYTF
V gene: TRBV7-2; CDR3 length: 17; CDR3 protein: CASSPYGQPHSNQPQHF
V gene: TRBV7-2; CDR3 length: 13; CDR3 protein: CASSPHLTDTQYF
V gene: TRBV4-2; CDR3 length: 20; CDR3 protein: CASSQAQTSGGAYPGDTQYF
V gene: TRBV27; CDR3 length: 15; CDR3 protein: CASSQDRGPQETQYF
V gene: TRBV12-3/TRBV12-4; CDR3 length: 17; CDR3 protein: CASSSSGTGGVSETQYF
V gene: TRBV5-1; CDR3 length: 14; CDR3 protein: CASSSGGSYNEQFF
V gene: TRBV5-4; CDR3 length: 12; CDR3 protein: CASSLTGVEAFF
V gene: TRBV4-1; CDR3 length: 16; CDR3 protein: CASSHAGGDPSYGYTF
V gene: TRBV20-1; CDR3 length: 13; CDR3 protein: CSARESYNSPLHF
V gene: TRBV20-1; CDR3 length: 13; CDR3 protein: CSAAGGGTDTQYF
V gene: TRBV6-6; CDR3 length: 15; CDR3 protein: CASSPEGGVREKLFF
V gene: TRBV4-3; CDR3 length: 15; CDR3 protein: CASSQVAGGNTEAFF
V gene: TRBV20-1; CDR3 length: 14; CDR3 protein: CSAEGRGEVNEQFF
V gene: TRBV9; CDR3 length: 16; CDR3 protein: CASSAYPRAQNTEAFF
V gene: TRBV7-2; CDR3 length: 18; CDR3 protein: CASSLTHRSGPSYNEQFF
V gene: TRBV12-3/TRBV12-4; CDR3 length: 13; CDR3 protein: CASSSLGGNTIYF
V gene: TRBV18; CDR3 length: 13; CDR3 protein: CASSPLGAGELFF
V gene: TRBV4-2; CDR3 length: 16; CDR3 protein: CASSHDLAGGYNEQFF
V gene: TRBV10-3; CDR3 length: 14; CDR3 protein: CAIRERGDNYEQYF
V gene: TRBV27; CDR3 length: 15; CDR3 protein: CASSFGGQGGQPQHF
V gene: TRBV7-9; CDR3 length: 12; CDR3 protein: CASSPRGDTQYF
V gene: TRBV20-1; CDR3 length: 11; CDR3 protein: CSAIDSYGYTF
V gene: TRBV19; CDR3 length: 12; CDR3 protein: CASGLNTGELFF
V gene: TRBV6-2/TRBV6-3; CDR3 length: 15; CDR3 protein: CASSYSGQGNTEAFF
V gene: TRBV4-2; CDR3 length: 15; CDR3 protein: CAGSPLRGTYNEQFF